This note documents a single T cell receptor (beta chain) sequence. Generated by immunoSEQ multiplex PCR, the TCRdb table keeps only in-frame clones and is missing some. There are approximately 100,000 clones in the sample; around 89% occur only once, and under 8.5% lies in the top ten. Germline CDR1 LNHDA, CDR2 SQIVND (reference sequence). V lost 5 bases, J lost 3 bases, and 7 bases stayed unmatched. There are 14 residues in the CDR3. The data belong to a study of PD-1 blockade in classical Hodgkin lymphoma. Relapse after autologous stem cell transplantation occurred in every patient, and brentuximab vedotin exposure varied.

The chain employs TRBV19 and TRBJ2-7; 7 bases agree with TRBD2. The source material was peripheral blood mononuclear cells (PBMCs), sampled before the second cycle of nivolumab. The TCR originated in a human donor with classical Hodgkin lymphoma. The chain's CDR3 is CASSFRDYLYEQYF. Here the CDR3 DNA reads TGTGCCAGTAGTTTCAGGGACTATCTCTACGAGCAGTACTTC.